This entry lists 17 T cell receptor beta chains sequenced from one sample in a study of blood T cells in healthy people across ages. Through a sample-barcoded 5' primer and a J-beta primer mix, a second PCR was run for 7 to 11 cycles. TCRdb processed the 5' RACE reads anew with MiXCR; each CDR3 protein has one entry. The sample carries roughly 790,000 distinct CDR3 sequences, 35% to 45% recorded once. Sequenced sample: blood. The source is an older woman in good health.

The V gene is TRBV20-1, the J gene TRBJ2-7, with TRBD1 identical over 12 bases. J gave up 4 bases and V 4 bases, and 8 bases lay outside the gene matches. From germline, CDR1 is DFQATT and CDR2 SNEGSKA (reference sequence). CDR3 length: 15 amino acids. CDR3 sequence reads: CSATQGTGGLYEQYF. The CDR3 DNA reads TGCAGTGCTACTCAAGGGACAGGGGGCCTGTACGAGCAGTACTTC.

For this clonotype: A read error may account for a junction end that differs from germline. V usage is TRBV7-2 and J usage is TRBJ2-1, with a possible D match to TRBD2 (5 bases). The length of the CDR3 is 15 residues. Germline loops: CDR1 SGHTA, CDR2 FQGNSA. CDR3 nucleotide sequence: TGTGCCAGCAGCTCTACCACCGGGGTTAACAATGGGCAGTTCTTC. Its protein product is CASSSTTGVNNGQFF. Full variable domain (missing parts from reference TRBV7-2 and TRBJ2-1): GAGVSQSPSNKVTEKGKDVELRCDPISGHTALYWYRQSLGQGLEFLIYFQGNSAPDKSGLPSDRFSAERTGGSVSTLTIQRTQQEDSAVYLCASSSTTGVNNGQFFGPGTRLTVL.

This clonotype was found once. The chain uses TRBV20-1 and TRBJ2-4; possibly TRBD2 for D (6 bases). The end of the DNA fits TRBJ2-5 better, so the J call may be wrong. CDR3 length: 12 amino acids. Germline V gives CDR1 DFQATT, CDR2 SNEGSKA (reference sequence). The CDR3 region has the DNA TGCAGTGCTAGTCCAGGGAGGCAGACCCAGTACTTC. Protein product: CSASPGRQTQYF.

This clonotype was found many times. The DNA for the CDR3 is TGTGCCAGCAGCATCCTTCATGGTGCTGGAAGGAATGAGCAGTTCTTC. Translation: CASSILHGAGRNEQFF. V gene TRBV11-1 combines with J gene TRBJ2-1, with D unresolved. This CDR3 is 16 amino acids long. V lost 5 bases and J 7 bases, leaving 21 bases between the germline ends. Germline CDR1 and CDR2: SGHAT and FQDESV (reference sequence). The full variable domain, completed using reference TRBV11-1 and TRBJ2-1, is EAEVAQSPRYKITEKSQAVAFWCDPISGHATLYWYRQILGQGPELLVQFQDESVVDDSQLPKDRFSAERLKGVDSTLKIQPAELGDSAMYLCASSILHGAGRNEQFFGPGTRLTVL.

This chain uses TRBV11-3 with TRBJ1-1; 10 nucleotides line up with TRBD1. The CDR3 totals 15 residues. The V and J ends lost 11 bases and 2 bases, in that order; junction bases with no gene match: 11. Germline V lookup: CDR1 SGHNT, CDR2 YENEEA. The CDR3 sequence: CAPLDRGPLNTEAFF. In DNA form, the CDR3 reads TGTGCCCCCCTAGACAGGGGGCCCCTTAACACTGAAGCTTTCTTT. The variable domain in full, with the rest retrieved from reference TRBV11-3 and TRBJ1-1, is EAGVVQSPRYKIIEKKQPVAFWCNPISGHNTLYWYLQNLGQGPELLIRYENEEAVDDSQLPKDRFSAERLKGVDSTLKIQPAELGDSAVYLCAPLDRGPLNTEAFFGQGTRLTVV.

The CDR3 sequence is CASSQEIARTEQFF. DNA for the CDR3: TGTGCCAGCAGCCAAGAGATTGCGAGGACTGAGCAGTTCTTC. J is TRBJ2-1 and V is TRBV3-1; no reliable D call. Germline assignment: CDR1 LGHDT and CDR2 YNNKEL (reference sequence). The CDR3 is made up of 14 amino acids. V lost 0 bases and J lost 9, with 12 bases in between.

This clonotype occurred a few times. V and J are TRBV6-4 and TRBJ2-4; 8 nucleotides agree with TRBD2. The J call may be wrong; the DNA end is better matched by TRBJ2-7. The CDR3 runs to 16 residues. Germline assignment: CDR1 MRHNA and CDR2 SNTAGT. This CDR3 is CASSPELAVDGYEQYF. The CDR3 bases are TGTGCCAGCAGCCCCGAACTAGCGGTTGATGGGTACGAGCAGTACTTC.

The chain links TRBV29-1 to TRBJ2-1, with TRBD1 matching over 9 bases. Germline V gives CDR1 SQVTM, CDR2 ANQGSEA. Trimming at V came to 4 bases and at J to 3 bases, leaving 7 bases not matched to a gene. This CDR3 contains 15 residues. CDR3 region: CSVVSGQGVYNEQFF. CDR3 bases: TGCAGCGTTGTGTCGGGACAGGGTGTCTACAATGAGCAGTTCTTC.

The chain links TRBV6-1 to TRBJ2-1; D remains ambiguous. The CDR3 has 11 residues. Germline assignment: CDR1 MNHNS and CDR2 SASEGT. The ends were cut back, 0 bases at V and 9 bases at J, with 3 bases in the middle. DNA of the CDR3: TGTGCCAGCAGTGAAGCCTCTGAGCAGTTCTTC. Translated, it gives CASSEASEQFF.

This clonotype was counted a single time. V and J are TRBV6-2 or TRBV6-3 and TRBJ2-7; D tentatively fits TRBD1 or TRBD2 (5 bases each). Trimming took off 7 bases at V and 1 base at J, with 32 bases between the two ends. Germline loops: CDR1 MNHEY, CDR2 SVGEGT. This CDR3 is 20 amino acids long. The CDR3 sequence is CASTSGQALQEAGRSYEQYF. CDR3 nucleotides: TGTGCCAGCACCTCAGGGCAAGCGCTTCAGGAGGCAGGGCGATCCTACGAGCAGTACTTC.

The chain links TRBV9 to TRBJ2-1, with a possible D match to TRBD2 (5 bases). The CDR3 covers 15 residues. Germline loops: CDR1 SGDLS, CDR2 YYNGEE. Trimming shortened V by 0 bases and J by 1 base, and 8 bases separated the two germline ends. The CDR3 DNA reads as TGTGCCAGCAGCGTAGGAGGGCAATCCTACAATGAGCAGTTCTTC. Translation gives CASSVGGQSYNEQFF.

With respect to this clonotype: Given a much more abundant clone one base away, this may be a read error. The chain has TRBV27 and TRBJ2-5, with TRBD1 matching 10 bases. The DNA end is a closer match to TRBJ2-7, so the J assignment may be wrong. Germline V lookup: CDR1 MNHEY, CDR2 SMNVEV (reference sequence). The length of the CDR3 is 14 residues. CDR3: CAGSLTGGVYEQYF. In DNA, the CDR3 is TGTGCCGGCAGTCTGACAGGGGGCGTATACGAGCAGTACTTC.

The chain uses TRBV6-2 or TRBV6-3 and TRBJ2-7; no firm D call. Germline CDR1 is MNHEY and CDR2 is SVGEGT. V was pared by 6 bases and J by 0 bases, with 18 bases between. This CDR3 is built from 16 residues. CDR3 protein: CASRARRILSSYEQYF. DNA of the CDR3: TGTGCCAGCAGAGCAAGACGGATTCTCAGCTCCTACGAGCAGTACTTC.

The rearrangement links TRBV15 to TRBJ2-3; D possibly corresponds to TRBD1 (6 bases). The germline gives CDR1 LNHNV, CDR2 YYDKDF (reference sequence). The germline V and J ends were trimmed by 2 bases and 6 bases, with 15 bases remaining between them. The CDR3 is 15 amino acids. CDR3 DNA sequence: TGTGCCACCAGCAGACCGATGAGGACAGCCGATACGCAGTATTTT. This gives the protein CATSRPMRTADTQYF. Full variable domain (missing parts from reference TRBV15 and TRBJ2-3): DAMVIQNPRYQVTQFGKPVTLSCSQTLNHNVMYWYQQKSSQAPKLLFHYYDKDFNNEADTPDNFQSRRPNTSFCFLDIRSPGLGDTAMYLCATSRPMRTADTQYFGPGTRLTVL.

The CDR3 spells CSARDGTSGRRGYF. The CDR3 region has the DNA TGCAGTGCCAGGGACGGGACTAGCGGGAGGAGGGGGTACTTC. The genes are TRBV20-1 and TRBJ2-5; 15 positions match TRBD2. J lost 13 bases, V lost 6 bases, and 12 bases had no gene match. The CDR3 covers 14 residues. Germline values: CDR1 DFQATT, CDR2 SNEGSKA (reference sequence).

V usage is TRBV11-3 and J usage is TRBJ2-5; D may match TRBD1 or TRBD2 (6 bases each). Germline CDR1 is SGHNT and CDR2 is YENEEA. The ends were cut back, 4 bases at V and 11 bases at J, with 17 bases in the middle. This CDR3 comprises 13 residues. This CDR3 reads CASSSRGRHEQYF. DNA of the CDR3: TGTGCCAGCAGCTCGAGGGGGAGGCATGAGCAGTACTTC.

This clonotype occurred once. The CDR3 loop is CATSRDLVGGETQYF. DNA for the CDR3: TGTGCCACCAGCAGAGATCTTGTTGGGGGAGAGACCCAGTACTTC. The chain uses TRBV15 and TRBJ2-5; D possibly uses TRBD1 or TRBD2 (5 bases each). CDR1 LNHNV and CDR2 YYDKDF come from the germline V gene (reference sequence). The V and J ends lost 0 bases and 4 bases respectively, with 12 bases between them. The CDR3 contains 15 residues.